This T cell receptor beta chain stems from a study of T cells in Graves' hyperthyroidism and ophthalmopathy. This clonotype was observed at least ten times. Amplified TCR beta CDR3 regions came from RNA transcripts. TCR CDR3 regions were first amplified by RT-PCR with HTBI primers. TCRdb reprocessed the multiplex PCR reads with MiXCR, giving one entry per CDR3 protein. This sample has roughly 510,000 distinct CDR3 sequences, with around 21% found just once. Sequencing was performed on blood. The clonotype originates from a man younger than 35 with Graves' hyperthyroidism.

The CDR3 sequence: CASGWGSPRNSPLHF. The CDR3 nucleotides read TGTGCCAGCGGCTGGGGCAGCCCGAGGAATTCACCCCTCCACTTT. The V gene is TRBV28, the J gene TRBJ1-6, with D maybe TRBD1 (5 bases). Per the germline V gene, CDR1 is MDHEN and CDR2 is SYDVKM. Trimming cost V 8 bases and J 7 bases, with 18 bases left between them. The CDR3 is 15 amino acids.